This T cell receptor (beta chain) was profiled in a study of cytomegalovirus exposure and HLA in healthy donors. This clone has a handful of counts. CDR3 length equals 15 residues. Germline V gene data show CDR1 as SGHTA and CDR2 as FQGNSA. The ends lost 5 bases at V and 4 bases at J; junction bases unmatched: 9. Sequenced by immunoSEQ multiplex PCR; TCRdb stores in-frame clones only, minus some. The table shows approximately 270,000 clones, with roughly 84% occurring only once. The sequence derives from a man younger than 35 in good health and CMV-seropositive. The gene calls are TRBV7-2 and TRBJ1-1, with 8 bases lining up with TRBD1. Sequences were obtained from PBMCs. CDR3 residues: CASSPDRGWGTEAFF. The CDR3 region has the DNA TGTGCCAGCAGCCCAGACAGGGGATGGGGCACTGAAGCTTTCTTT.